This TCR beta chain was documented in a study of OX40 agonist ivuxolimab in advanced cancers. The method was immunoSEQ multiplex PCR; TCRdb's version includes in-frame clones alone and lacks a portion of them. The table shows more than 60,000 clones, with about 80% occurring only once. CDR1 and CDR2 (germline): MGHDK, SYGVNS. V gave up 2 bases and J gave up 5 bases, with 6 bases separating them. The CDR3 consists of 12 residues. The chain links TRBV25-1 to TRBJ1-2; no firm D call. The receptor was derived from an adult with an advanced solid tumor such as melanoma, head and neck, liver or kidney cancer. The source material was CD4+ or CD8+ T cells sorted from blood, sampled in a trial of the OX40 agonist ivuxolimab. For the CDR3, the DNA is TGTGCCAGCAGTGAAACGGATTATGGCTACACCTTC. It yields the protein CASSETDYGYTF.